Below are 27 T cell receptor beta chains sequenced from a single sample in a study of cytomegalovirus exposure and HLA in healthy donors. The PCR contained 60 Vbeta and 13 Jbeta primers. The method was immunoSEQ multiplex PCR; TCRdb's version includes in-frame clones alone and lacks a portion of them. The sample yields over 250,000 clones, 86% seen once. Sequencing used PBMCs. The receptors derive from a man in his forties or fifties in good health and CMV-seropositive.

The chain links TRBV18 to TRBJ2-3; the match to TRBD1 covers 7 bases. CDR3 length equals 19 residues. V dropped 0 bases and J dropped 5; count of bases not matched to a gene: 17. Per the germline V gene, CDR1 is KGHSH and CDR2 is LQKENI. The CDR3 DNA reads TGTGCCAGCTCACCACCGATGTTGCGCACTAGGGGGCATGGAGATACGCAGTATTTT. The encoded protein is CASSPPMLRTRGHGDTQYF.

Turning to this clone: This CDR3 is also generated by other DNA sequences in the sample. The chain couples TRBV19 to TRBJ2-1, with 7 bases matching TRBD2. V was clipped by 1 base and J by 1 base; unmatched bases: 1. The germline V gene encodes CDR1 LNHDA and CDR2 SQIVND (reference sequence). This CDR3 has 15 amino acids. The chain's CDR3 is CASSIGGGSYNEQFF. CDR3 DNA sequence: TGTGCCAGTAGTATAGGCGGGGGTTCCTACAATGAGCAGTTCTTC.

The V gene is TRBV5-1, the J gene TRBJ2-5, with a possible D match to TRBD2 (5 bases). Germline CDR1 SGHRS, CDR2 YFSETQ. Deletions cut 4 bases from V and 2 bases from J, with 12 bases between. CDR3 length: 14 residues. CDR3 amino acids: CASSPTGLQETQYF. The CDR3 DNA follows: TGCGCCAGCAGCCCCACCGGACTTCAAGAGACCCAGTACTTC. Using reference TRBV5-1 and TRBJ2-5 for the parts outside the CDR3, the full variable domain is KAGVTQTPRYLIKTRGQQVTLSCSPISGHRSVSWYQQTPGQGLQFLFEYFSETQRNKGNFPGRFSGRQFSNSRSEMNVSTLELGDSALYLCASSPTGLQETQYFGPGTRLLVL.

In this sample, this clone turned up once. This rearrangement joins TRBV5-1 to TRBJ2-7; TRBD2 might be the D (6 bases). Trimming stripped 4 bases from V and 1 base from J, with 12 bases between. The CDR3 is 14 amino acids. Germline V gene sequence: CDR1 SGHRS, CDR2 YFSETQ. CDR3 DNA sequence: TGCGCCAGCAGCGGTGCTAGCGCATCCTACGAGCAGTACTTC. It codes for CASSGASASYEQYF.

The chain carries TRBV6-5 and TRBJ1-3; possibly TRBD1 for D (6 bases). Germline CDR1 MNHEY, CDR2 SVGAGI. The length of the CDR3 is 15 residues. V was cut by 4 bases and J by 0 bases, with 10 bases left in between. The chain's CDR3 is CASSSQTGSGNTIYF. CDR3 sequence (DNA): TGTGCCAGCAGTTCTCAGACAGGCTCTGGAAACACCATATATTTT.

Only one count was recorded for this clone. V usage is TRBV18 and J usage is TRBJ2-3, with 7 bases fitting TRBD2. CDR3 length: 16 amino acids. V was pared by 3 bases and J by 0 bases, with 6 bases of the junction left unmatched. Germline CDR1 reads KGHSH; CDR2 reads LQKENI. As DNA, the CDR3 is TGTGCCAGCTCACCGCCGGGGGGAAGAAGCACAGATACGCAGTATTTT. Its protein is CASSPPGGRSTDTQYF.

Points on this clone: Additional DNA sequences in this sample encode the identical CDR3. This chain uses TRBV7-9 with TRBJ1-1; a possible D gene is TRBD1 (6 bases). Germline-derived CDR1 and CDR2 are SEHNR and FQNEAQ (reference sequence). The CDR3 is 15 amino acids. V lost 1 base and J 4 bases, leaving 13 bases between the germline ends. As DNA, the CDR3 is TGTGCCAGCAGCTTAGTGGCTGGGGGCGGCACTGAAGCTTTCTTT. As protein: CASSLVAGGGTEAFF.

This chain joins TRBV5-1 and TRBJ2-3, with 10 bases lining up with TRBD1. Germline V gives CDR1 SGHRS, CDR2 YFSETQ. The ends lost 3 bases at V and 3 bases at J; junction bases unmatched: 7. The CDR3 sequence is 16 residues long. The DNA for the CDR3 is TGCGCCAGCAGCTCCTTGACAGGGGGCTTTACAGATACGCAGTATTTT. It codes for CASSSLTGGFTDTQYF.

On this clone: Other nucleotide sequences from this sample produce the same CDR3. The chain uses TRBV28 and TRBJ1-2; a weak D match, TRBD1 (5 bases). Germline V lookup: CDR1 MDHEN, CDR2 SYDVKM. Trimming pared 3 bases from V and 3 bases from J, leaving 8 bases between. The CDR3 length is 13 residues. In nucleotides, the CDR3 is TGTGCCAGCAGTTTTGACAGAGACTATGGCTACACCTTC. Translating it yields CASSFDRDYGYTF.

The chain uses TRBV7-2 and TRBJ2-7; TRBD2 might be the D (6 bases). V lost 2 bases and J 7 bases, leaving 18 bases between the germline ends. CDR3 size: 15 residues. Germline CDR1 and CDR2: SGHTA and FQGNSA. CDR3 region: CASSLRPGLLLEQYF. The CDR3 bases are TGTGCCAGCAGCTTACGACCGGGACTCTTACTGGAGCAGTACTTC.

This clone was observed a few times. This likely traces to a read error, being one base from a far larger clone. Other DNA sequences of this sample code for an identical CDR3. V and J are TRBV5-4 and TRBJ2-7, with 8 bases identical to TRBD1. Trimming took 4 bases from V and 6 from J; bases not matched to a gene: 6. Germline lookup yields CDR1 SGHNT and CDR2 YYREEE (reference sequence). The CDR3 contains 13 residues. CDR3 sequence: CASSQRTGREQYF. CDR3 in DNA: TGTGCCAGCAGCCAACGGACAGGGCGCGAGCAGTACTTC.

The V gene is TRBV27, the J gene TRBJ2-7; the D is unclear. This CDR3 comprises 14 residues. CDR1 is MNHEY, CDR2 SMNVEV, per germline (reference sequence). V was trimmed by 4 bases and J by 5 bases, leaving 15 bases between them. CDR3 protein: CASSSEIIPHEQYF. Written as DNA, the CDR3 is TGTGCCAGCAGTTCGGAGATAATACCCCACGAGCAGTACTTC.

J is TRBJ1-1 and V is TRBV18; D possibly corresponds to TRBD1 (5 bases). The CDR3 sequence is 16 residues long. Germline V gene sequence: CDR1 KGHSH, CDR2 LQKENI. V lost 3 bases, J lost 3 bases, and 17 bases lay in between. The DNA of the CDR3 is TGTGCCAGCTCACCGCGGATATGGGAAGGGGACACTGAAGCTTTCTTT. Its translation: CASSPRIWEGDTEAFF.

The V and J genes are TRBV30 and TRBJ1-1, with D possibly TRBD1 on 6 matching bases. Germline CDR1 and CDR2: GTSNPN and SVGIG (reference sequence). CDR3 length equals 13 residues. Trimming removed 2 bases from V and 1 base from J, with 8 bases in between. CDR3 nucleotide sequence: TGTGCCTGGAGTCCGGGACAGAACACTGAAGCTTTCTTT. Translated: CAWSPGQNTEAFF.

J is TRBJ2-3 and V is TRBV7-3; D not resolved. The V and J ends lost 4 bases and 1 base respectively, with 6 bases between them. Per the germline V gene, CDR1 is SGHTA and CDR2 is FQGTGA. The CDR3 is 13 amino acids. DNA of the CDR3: TGTGCCAGCAGCTCCTCCCGCACAGATACGCAGTATTTT. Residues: CASSSSRTDTQYF.

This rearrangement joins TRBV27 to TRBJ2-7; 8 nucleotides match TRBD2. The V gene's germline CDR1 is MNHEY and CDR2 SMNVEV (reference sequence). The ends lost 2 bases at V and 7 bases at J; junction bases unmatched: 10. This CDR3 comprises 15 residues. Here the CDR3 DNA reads TGTGCCAGCAGTTTAAGCGGGCGGGGGGATTTAGAGCAGTACTTC. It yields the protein CASSLSGRGDLEQYF.

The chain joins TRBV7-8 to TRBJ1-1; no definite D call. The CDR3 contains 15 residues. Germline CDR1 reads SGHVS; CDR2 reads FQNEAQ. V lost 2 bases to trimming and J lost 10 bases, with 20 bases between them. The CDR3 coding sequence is TGTGCCAGCAGCTTATTAGGCCCCCGGTCGGGAGGAGCTTTCTTT. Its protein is CASSLLGPRSGGAFF.

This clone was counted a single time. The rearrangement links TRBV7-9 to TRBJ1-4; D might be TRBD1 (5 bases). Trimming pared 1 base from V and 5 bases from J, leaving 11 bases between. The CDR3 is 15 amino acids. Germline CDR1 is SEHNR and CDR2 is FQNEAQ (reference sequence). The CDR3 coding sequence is TGTGCCAGCAGCTTAGGGGGCAGGGCAAATGAAAAACTGTTTTTT. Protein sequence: CASSLGGRANEKLFF. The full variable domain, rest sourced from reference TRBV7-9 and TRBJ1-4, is DTGVSQNPRHKITKRGQNVTFRCDPISEHNRLYWYRQTLGQGPEFLTYFQNEAQLEKSRLLSDRFSAERPKGSFSTLEIQRTEQGDSAMYLCASSLGGRANEKLFFGSGTQLSVL.

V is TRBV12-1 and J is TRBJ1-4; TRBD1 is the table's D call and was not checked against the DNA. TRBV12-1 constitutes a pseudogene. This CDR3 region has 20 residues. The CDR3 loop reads CASSFDYRAGCQLSNEKLFF. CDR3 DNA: TGTGCCAGCAGCTTTGATTATAGGGCAGGGTGCCAGTTGAGTAATGAAAAACTGTTTTTT.

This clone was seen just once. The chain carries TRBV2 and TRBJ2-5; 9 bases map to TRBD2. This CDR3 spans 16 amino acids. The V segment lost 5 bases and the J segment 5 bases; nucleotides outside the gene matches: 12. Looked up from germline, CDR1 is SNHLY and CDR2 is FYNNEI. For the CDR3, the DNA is TGTGCCAGCAGTAATACGATCGCGGGAGGGGTCGAGACCCAGTACTTC. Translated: CASSNTIAGGVETQYF.

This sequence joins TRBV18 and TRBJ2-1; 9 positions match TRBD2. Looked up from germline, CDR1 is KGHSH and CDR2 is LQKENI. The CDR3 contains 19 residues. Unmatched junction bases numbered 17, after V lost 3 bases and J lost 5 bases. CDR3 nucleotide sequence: TGTGCCAGCTCACCTTCGACAGGATTAGCGGGAGACACGGACAATGAGCAGTTCTTC. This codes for CASSPSTGLAGDTDNEQFF.

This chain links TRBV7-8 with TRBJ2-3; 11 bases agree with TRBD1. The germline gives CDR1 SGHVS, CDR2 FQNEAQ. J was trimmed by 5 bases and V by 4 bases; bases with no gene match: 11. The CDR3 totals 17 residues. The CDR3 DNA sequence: TGTGCCAGCAGCTCCGTGCCGGACAGGGGGCGCCTAGATACGCAGTATTTT. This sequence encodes CASSSVPDRGRLDTQYF.

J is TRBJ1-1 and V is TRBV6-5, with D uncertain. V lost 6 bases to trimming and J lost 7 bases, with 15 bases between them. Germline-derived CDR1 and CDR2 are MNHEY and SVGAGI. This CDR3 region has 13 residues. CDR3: CASSFRRSGEAFF. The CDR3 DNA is TGTGCCAGCAGCTTCCGCCGGTCGGGTGAAGCTTTCTTT.

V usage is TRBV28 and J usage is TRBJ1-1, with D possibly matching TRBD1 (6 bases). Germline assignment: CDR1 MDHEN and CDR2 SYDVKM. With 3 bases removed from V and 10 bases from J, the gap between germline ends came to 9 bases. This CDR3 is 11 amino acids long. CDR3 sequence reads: CASSLGGGAFF. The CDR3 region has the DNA TGTGCCAGCAGTTTGGGAGGGGGAGCTTTCTTT.

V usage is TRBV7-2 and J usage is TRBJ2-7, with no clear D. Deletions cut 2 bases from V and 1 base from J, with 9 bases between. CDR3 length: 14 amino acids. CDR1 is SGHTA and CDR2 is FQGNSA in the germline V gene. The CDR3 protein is CASSLRLESYEQYF. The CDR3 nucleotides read TGTGCCAGCAGCTTAAGGCTAGAATCCTACGAGCAGTACTTC.

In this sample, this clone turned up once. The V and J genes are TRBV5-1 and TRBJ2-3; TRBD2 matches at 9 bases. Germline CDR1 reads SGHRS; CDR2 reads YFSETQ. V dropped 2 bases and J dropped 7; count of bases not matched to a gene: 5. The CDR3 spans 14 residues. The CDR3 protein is CASSFTGTSNTQYF. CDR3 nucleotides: TGCGCCAGCAGCTTTACCGGGACTAGCAATACGCAGTATTTT.

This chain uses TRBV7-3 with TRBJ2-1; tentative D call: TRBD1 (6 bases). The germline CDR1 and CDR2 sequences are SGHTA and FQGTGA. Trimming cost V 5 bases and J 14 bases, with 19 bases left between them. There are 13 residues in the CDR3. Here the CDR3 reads CASSAGQTLRKFF. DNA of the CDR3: TGTGCCAGCAGCGCCGGACAGACCCTAAGGAAGTTCTTC.